Listed below are T cell receptor beta chains from one sample, sequenced in a study of PD-1 blockade in classical Hodgkin lymphoma. The data were produced by immunoSEQ multiplex PCR, yet TCRdb's version contains in-frame clones alone and is incomplete. The sample records about 9,900 clones, 70% to 80% being singletons. The source was CD8+ T cells from blood, collected before the fourth cycle of nivolumab. The receptors stem from a human donor with classical Hodgkin lymphoma. Both conserved end residues are part of each CDR3. The D gene is left open where the match is weak. Clone size is stated in some rows and not others, as once, few, many or a class when expanded.

D gene	V gene	clone size	J gene	CDR3 protein	CDR3 DNA
NA	TRBV28	NA	TRBJ2-7	CASSPTRVPYEQYF	TGTGCCAGCAGTCCCACGAGGGTTCCCTACGAGCAGTACTTC
TRBD2	TRBV4-3	NA	TRBJ2-7	CASSQGPRTSRYEQYF	TGCGCCAGCAGCCAAGGCCCCAGGACTAGTCGGTACGAGCAGTACTTC
NA	TRBV2	few	TRBJ1-2	CASSEKGSFGYTF	TGTGCCAGCAGTGAAAAGGGGTCCTTTGGCTACACCTTC
NA	TRBV6-6	NA	TRBJ2-6	CASRGRGDSGANVLTF	TGTGCCAGTCGGGGGAGGGGGGACTCTGGGGCCAACGTCCTGACTTTC
NA	TRBV7-8	NA	TRBJ2-3	CASSLYASTDTQYF	TGTGCCAGCAGCTTATACGCTAGCACAGATACGCAGTATTTT
NA	TRBV4-3	few	TRBJ1-1	CASSRREVNTEAFF	TGCGCCAGCAGCCGGAGGGAGGTTAACACTGAAGCTTTCTTT
NA	TRBV13	NA	TRBJ1-2	CASSLGRAGYGYTF	TGTGCCAGCAGCTTGGGTCGGGCGGGCTATGGCTACACCTTC
TRBD1	TRBV10-3	NA	TRBJ1-2	CAISTGGDGGYTF	TGTGCCATCAGTACAGGGGGCGACGGTGGCTACACCTTC
TRBD2	TRBV7-6	NA	TRBJ2-5	CASSRTSGNWETQYF	TGTGCCAGCAGCCGGACTAGCGGGAATTGGGAGACCCAGTACTTC
TRBD2	TRBV30	NA	TRBJ2-7	CAWSGDYYEQYF	TGTGCCTGGAGTGGGGACTACTACGAGCAGTACTTC
TRBD1	TRBV6-5	NA	TRBJ1-1	CASSSAGGRQAFF	TGTGCCAGCAGTTCTGCAGGGGGAAGGCAGGCTTTCTTT
NA	TRBV19	NA	TRBJ1-1	CASSIIRQAEAFF	TGTGCCAGTAGTATAATTAGGCAGGCTGAAGCTTTCTTT
TRBD1	TRBV30	NA	TRBJ2-7	CAWTAGQVIHYYEQYF	TGTGCCTGGACCGCGGGACAGGTGATTCATTACTACGAGCAGTACTTC
NA	TRBV7-8	once	TRBJ1-1	CASSMDSMNTEAFF	TGTGCCAGCAGCATGGACAGCATGAACACTGAAGCTTTCTTT
TRBD1	TRBV14	NA	TRBJ2-7	CASSLQGRSYEQYF	TGTGCCAGCAGCCTACAGGGGCGTTCCTACGAGCAGTACTTC
NA	TRBV11-2	once	TRBJ2-1	CASNQYNEQFF	TGTGCCAGCAACCAATACAATGAGCAGTTCTTC
NA	TRBV2	NA	TRBJ1-6	CASSQGTSYNSPLHF	TGTGCCAGCAGTCAGGGGACTTCCTATAATTCACCCCTCCACTTT
TRBD1	TRBV5-5	NA	TRBJ1-1	CASSPYRPGQGYTEAFF	TGTGCCAGCAGCCCTTACCGTCCGGGACAGGGTTACACTGAAGCTTTCTTT
NA	TRBV4-2	few	TRBJ2-7	CASSQDGGSTYEQYF	TGTGCCAGCAGCCAAGATGGTGGGTCCACCTACGAGCAGTACTTC
NA	TRBV13	NA	TRBJ1-1	CASSLEGSGGTEAFF	TGTGCCAGCAGCTTAGAAGGATCTGGGGGCACTGAAGCTTTCTTT
NA	TRBV6-5	NA	TRBJ2-1	CASSSLYNEQFF	TGTGCCAGCAGTTCATTATACAATGAGCAGTTCTTC
NA	TRBV4-3	NA	TRBJ2-1	CASSQDSQSNEQFF	TGCGCCAGCAGCCAAGATTCGCAGTCCAATGAGCAGTTCTTC
NA	TRBV4-2	NA	TRBJ2-3	CASSQLAEIPTDTQYF	TGTGCCAGCAGCCAGTTAGCGGAGATCCCCACAGATACGCAGTATTTT
NA	TRBV7-9	medium-sized	TRBJ2-3	CASSDSDTQYF	TGTGCCAGCAGCGATTCGGATACGCAGTATTTT
TRBD2	TRBV5-6	NA	TRBJ2-1	CASSLVLANEQFF	TGTGCCAGCAGCTTGGTACTAGCGAATGAGCAGTTCTTC
TRBD1	TRBV4-2	once	TRBJ2-2	CASSQDTRQGSSAGEPFF	TGTGCCAGCAGCCAAGATACGAGACAGGGGTCGTCAGCCGGGGAGCCGTTTTTT
NA	TRBV11-3	NA	TRBJ2-1	CASSLDGYNEQFF	TGTGCCAGCAGCTTGGACGGGTACAATGAGCAGTTCTTC
TRBD1	TRBV28	NA	TRBJ1-5	CASGKTGFSNQPQHF	TGTGCCAGCGGTAAGACAGGGTTTAGCAATCAGCCCCAGCATTTT
NA	TRBV7-6	few	TRBJ2-7	CASREGSSYEQYF	TGTGCCAGCAGAGAGGGGTCCTCCTACGAGCAGTACTTC
TRBD2	TRBV10-3	NA	TRBJ2-6	CAISESGDLISGANVLTF	TGTGCCATCAGTGAGAGCGGGGACCTCATCTCTGGGGCCAACGTCCTGACTTTC